Included here is one T cell receptor (beta chain) sequence, with context. Its antigen is unknown. These data originate in a study of blood T cells in healthy people across ages. This CDR3 spans 12 amino acids. Germline lookup yields CDR1 DFQATT and CDR2 SNEGSKA (reference sequence). The V and J ends lost 6 bases and 6 bases, in that order; junction bases with no gene match: 7. Study results and limitations: Among T cells, TCR beta diversity per million cells dropped roughly linearly as age rose.

Together with a sample-barcoded 5' primer, a J-beta primer mix was included in a second PCR lasting about 6 to 11 cycles. TCRdb redid the calling of the 5' RACE reads with MiXCR, one entry per CDR3 protein. The sample lists roughly 1.9 million distinct CDR3 sequences; about two fifths were seen once. The clonotype was recovered from a human donor in good health. The specimen sequenced was blood. The rearrangement uses TRBV20-1 and TRBJ2-5; 7 bases map to TRBD1. The CDR3 sequence is CSANTGVQTQYF. The DNA for the CDR3 is TGCAGTGCGAATACAGGGGTTCAGACCCAGTACTTC.